The 8 T cell receptor beta chains in this list originate from one sample, sequenced in a study of blood T cell repertoires in COVID-19. TCRdb's table, derived via immunoSEQ multiplex PCR, lists solely in-frame clones and lacks some. Here the sample spans roughly 59,000 clones, roughly four fifths being singletons. Sequencing was done on a sample of peripheral blood. The origin of the receptors is a human donor in a cohort sampled during active COVID-19.

V is TRBV27 and J is TRBJ1-1; D may be TRBD1 (5 bases). The CDR3 spans 14 residues. V lost 5 bases to trimming and J lost 1 base, with 11 bases between them. Germline V gene sequence: CDR1 MNHEY, CDR2 SMNVEV (reference sequence). CDR3 sequence (DNA): TGTGCCAGCAGTCGGGGACTCTCGAACACTGAAGCTTTCTTT. Its protein product is CASSRGLSNTEAFF.

CDR3 loop: CASSEVRDRGLEQYF. The CDR3 nucleotides read TGTGCCAGCAGTGAAGTAAGGGACAGGGGGCTTGAGCAGTACTTC. The chain is built from TRBV6-1 and TRBJ2-7; 12 bases are shared with TRBD1. The V gene end was trimmed by 1 base and the J gene end by 7 bases; junction bases not matched to a gene: 5. The CDR3 totals 15 residues. Per the germline V gene, CDR1 is MNHNS and CDR2 is SASEGT.

The chain uses TRBV5-1 and TRBJ2-1; D might be TRBD1 (6 bases). Trimming took off 4 bases at V and 1 base at J, with 9 bases between the two ends. The CDR3 has 14 residues. Germline values: CDR1 SGHRS, CDR2 YFSETQ. As DNA, the CDR3 is TGCGCCAGCAGCGACGGACAGTCCTACAATGAGCAGTTCTTC. It codes for CASSDGQSYNEQFF.

The rearrangement joins TRBV7-6 to TRBJ2-1, with 13 bases that match TRBD2. Losses at the gene ends were 1 base for V and 7 bases for J; bases not matched to a gene: 4. CDR3 length equals 16 residues. Looked up from germline, CDR1 is SGHVS and CDR2 is FNYEAQ. The CDR3 protein is CASSLGTSGSINEQFF. The CDR3 nucleotides read TGTGCCAGCAGCTTAGGGACTAGCGGGAGTATTAATGAGCAGTTCTTC.

V and J are TRBV30 and TRBJ2-1, with D possibly being TRBD2 (6 bases). The CDR3 is 15 amino acids. Germline V gives CDR1 GTSNPN, CDR2 SVGIG (reference sequence). V was shortened by 4 bases and J by 7 bases, with 20 bases between the two germline ends. In nucleotides, the CDR3 is TGTGCCTGGAACCCCCTAGCGATGTGGGAAAATGAGCAGTTCTTC. Encoded protein: CAWNPLAMWENEQFF.

The V call is TRBV14, the J call TRBJ2-7, with D possibly TRBD1 on 5 matching bases. Germline values: CDR1 SGHDN, CDR2 FVKESK. V lost 0 bases and J 6 bases, leaving 12 bases between the germline ends. The CDR3 runs to 14 residues. This CDR3 reads CASSQEQGPIEQYF. In DNA, the CDR3 is TGTGCCAGCAGCCAAGAGCAGGGTCCCATCGAGCAGTACTTC.

The chain links TRBV18 to TRBJ2-7; 11 bases fit TRBD1. This CDR3 is 13 amino acids long. Unmatched junction bases numbered 4, after V lost 6 bases and J lost 6 bases. Germline loops: CDR1 KGHSH, CDR2 LQKENI. CDR3 sequence reads: CASSQGTGGEQYF. CDR3 nucleotides: TGTGCCAGCTCCCAGGGGACAGGGGGCGAGCAGTACTTC.

This clone was detected only a few times. The chain is built from TRBV27 and TRBJ2-2, with 10 nucleotides matching TRBD1. V was pared by 3 bases and J by 5 bases, with 6 bases of the junction left unmatched. The V gene's germline CDR1 is MNHEY and CDR2 SMNVEV (reference sequence). The CDR3 covers 16 residues. The CDR3: CASSFLPGQGTGELFF. In DNA, the CDR3 is TGTGCCAGCAGTTTCCTTCCGGGACAGGGGACCGGGGAGCTGTTTTTT.